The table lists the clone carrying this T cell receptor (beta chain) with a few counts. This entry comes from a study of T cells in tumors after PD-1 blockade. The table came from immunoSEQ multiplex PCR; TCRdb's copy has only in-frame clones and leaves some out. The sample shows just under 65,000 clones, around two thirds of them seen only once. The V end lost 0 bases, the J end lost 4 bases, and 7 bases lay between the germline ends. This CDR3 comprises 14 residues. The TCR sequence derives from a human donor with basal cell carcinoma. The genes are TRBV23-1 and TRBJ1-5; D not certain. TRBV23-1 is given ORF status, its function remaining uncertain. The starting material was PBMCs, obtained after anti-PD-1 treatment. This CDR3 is CASSQSVRNQPQHF. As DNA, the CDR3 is TGCGCCAGCAGTCAATCGGTGAGGAATCAGCCCCAGCATTTT.